The 3 T cell receptor beta chains given below trace back to one sample, sequenced in a study of chemoradiotherapy in HPV16-positive cancers. Assay used: immunoSEQ multiplex PCR; TCRdb lists only in-frame clones, some missing. This table has approximately 13,000 clones, about four fifths appearing once. This material was acquired from a patient who underwent chemoradiotherapy. The receptors originated from a human donor with HPV-associated anogenital cancer.

This sequence joins TRBV19 and TRBJ1-6; a weak D match, TRBD1 (6 bases). Germline lookup yields CDR1 LNHDA and CDR2 SQIVND (reference sequence). V was shortened by 9 bases and J by 7 bases, with 16 bases between the two germline ends. The CDR3 extends over 14 amino acids. The CDR3 spells CASGEGGSNSPLHF. CDR3 nucleotides: TGTGCCAGCGGGGAAGGGGGTTCCAATTCACCCCTCCACTTT.

The J gene is TRBJ1-1, the V gene TRBV7-3; D not certain. The ends were cut back, 4 bases at V and 4 bases at J, with 13 bases in the middle. The CDR3 sequence is 14 residues long. From germline, CDR1 is SGHTA and CDR2 FQGTGA. This CDR3 is CASSSLAGSTEAFF. CDR3 bases: TGTGCCAGCAGCTCCCTGGCCGGGAGCACTGAAGCTTTCTTT.

The V call is TRBV6-1, the J call TRBJ1-1; no reliable D call. The CDR3 is 15 residues long. Germline V gene sequence: CDR1 MNHNS, CDR2 SASEGT. The ends were cut back, 3 bases at V and 0 bases at J, with 11 bases in the middle. CDR3 nucleotide sequence: TGTGCCAGCAGTGACTATAGGTCCCTGAACACTGAAGCTTTCTTT. It yields the protein CASSDYRSLNTEAFF.